This T cell receptor (beta chain) was sequenced during a study of T cell repertoires in ileal Crohn's disease. Study context: At surgery, under 40% of patients smoked, with median disease duration 7.9 years. Operated complications were stricturing disease (around 60%) and penetrating disease (about 39%).

Regarding the study as a whole: Mucosal expansions were suggested to be mainly CD8 T cells.

Germline trimming cut 5 bases from V and 5 bases from J; bases unmatched to any gene: 12. The CDR3 is 15 amino acids. CDR1 SGHTA and CDR2 FQGNSA come from the germline V gene. Produced via immunoSEQ multiplex PCR; TCRdb's table is partial and in-frame only. This table has 9,500 to 15,000 clones, roughly four fifths appearing once. With respect to this clone: Its antigen is currently unknown.

This sequence originates from an adult with Crohn's disease. This chain links TRBV7-2 with TRBJ2-7; TRBD2 matches 7 bases. Material: ileal tissue. The CDR3 loop reads CASSPRRSGVHEQYF. The CDR3 DNA is TGTGCCAGCAGCCCCCGGAGGAGCGGGGTCCACGAGCAGTACTTC.